This is a list of T cell receptor beta chains from one sample in a study of early T cells in non-severe SARS-CoV-2 infection. TCRdb analysed the 5' RACE reads with MiXCR anew, one entry per CDR3 protein. The table records roughly 70,000 distinct CDR3 sequences, about 12% of them present only once. Sequencing was carried out using whole blood. These receptor sequences come from an adult who was a healthcare worker with PCR-confirmed SARS-CoV-2 infection or an uninfected control (not recorded which). CDR3s leave out the opening cysteine and the closing phenylalanine or tryptophan.

V: TRBV29-1; J: TRBJ2-1; length: 11; CDR3: SARHREANEQF
V: TRBV7-2; J: TRBJ2-7; length: 11; CDR3: ASSPDRVNEQY
V: TRBV11-2; J: TRBJ2-7; length: 12; CDR3: ASSIRDSRYEQY
V: TRBV7-2; J: TRBJ1-6; length: 11; CDR3: ASSGRGYSPLH
V: TRBV9; J: TRBJ1-1; length: 11; CDR3: ASSAQNLGEAF
V: TRBV12-5; J: TRBJ1-5; length: 11; CDR3: ASGLYNNQPQH
V: TRBV7-2; J: TRBJ1-1; length: 14; CDR3: ASSEIWWAENTEAF
V: TRBV20-1; J: TRBJ2-1; length: 13; CDR3: SARVYGQEGNEQF
V: TRBV10-1; J: TRBJ2-5; length: 13; CDR3: ASSSGGSYQETQY
V: TRBV3-1; J: TRBJ2-2; length: 13; CDR3: ASSRQGANTGELF
V: TRBV18; J: TRBJ2-1; length: 13; CDR3: ASSPNRGLNNEQF
V: TRBV6-1; J: TRBJ2-6; length: 16; CDR3: ASSEIGYSDSSWNVLT
V: TRBV20-1; J: TRBJ2-1; length: 14; CDR3: SARELAGASYNEQF
V: TRBV6-5; J: TRBJ2-3; length: 11; CDR3: AGRRTDTDTQY
V: TRBV3-1; J: TRBJ2-1; length: 14; CDR3: ASSHSRDSNYNEQF
V: TRBV27; J: TRBJ2-7; length: 13; CDR3: ASSLRGTGHYEQY
V: TRBV2; J: TRBJ2-7; length: 11; CDR3: ASTLAGGYEQY
V: TRBV21-1; J: TRBJ2-7; length: 13; CDR3: ASSKGSGVSYEQY
V: TRBV6-6; J: TRBJ2-1; length: 18; CDR3: ASSYTITGTSGGTYNEQF
V: TRBV20-1; J: TRBJ2-3; length: 13; CDR3: SAQRQASGTDTQY
V: TRBV27; J: TRBJ2-1; length: 12; CDR3: ASSVSGAYNEQF
V: TRBV29-1; J: TRBJ2-5; length: 11; CDR3: SVEVTWGETQY
V: TRBV4-2; J: TRBJ2-2; length: 13; CDR3: ASSPGFKNTGELF
V: TRBV13; J: TRBJ2-3; length: 13; CDR3: ASSYRDGGTDTQY
V: TRBV19; J: TRBJ2-7; length: 11; CDR3: ASSRDRVYEQY
V: TRBV6-2/TRBV6-3; J: TRBJ2-3; length: 15; CDR3: ASTARLAEIVTDTQY
V: TRBV5-1; J: TRBJ2-7; length: 15; CDR3: ASSNGLGQGAVYEQY
V: TRBV15; J: TRBJ1-1; length: 11; CDR3: ATSSSGGTEAF
V: TRBV12-3/TRBV12-4; J: TRBJ1-2; length: 11; CDR3: ASSGRALYGYT
V: TRBV21-1; J: TRBJ2-7; length: 12; CDR3: ASSKVGGGYEQY
V: TRBV12-3/TRBV12-4; J: TRBJ2-5; length: 12; CDR3: ASSGTGTQETQY
V: TRBV28; J: TRBJ1-1; length: 12; CDR3: ASSFEQGNTEAF
V: TRBV28; J: TRBJ2-7; length: 10; CDR3: ASHRAPASQY
V: TRBV20-1; J: TRBJ2-5; length: 10; CDR3: SALKVQETQY
V: TRBV12-3/TRBV12-4; J: TRBJ2-7; length: 11; CDR3: ASRGVLSSEQY
V: TRBV25-1; J: TRBJ2-1; length: 13; CDR3: ASTPQKSSYNEQF
V: TRBV20-1; J: TRBJ1-4; length: 10; CDR3: SAGTAGGKLF
V: TRBV18; J: TRBJ1-2; length: 13; CDR3: ASSPLGEANYGYT
V: TRBV5-6; J: TRBJ1-2; length: 12; CDR3: ASSLAGRLYGYT